One sample yielded the 25 T cell receptor beta chains listed below, sequenced in a study of blood T cell repertoires in COVID-19. Sequencing was performed with immunoSEQ multiplex PCR; in TCRdb, only in-frame clones are kept and a portion is missing. Found here are roughly 62,000 clones, more than 60% of them singletons; the top ten hold around a sixth. The source material was peripheral blood. Source of these receptors: a man in his 60s with acute or convalescent COVID-19.

The CDR3 loop is CASSGTGFYGNTIYF. CDR3 in DNA: TGTGCCAGCAGCGGAACAGGGTTTTATGGAAACACCATATATTTT. The chain links TRBV9 to TRBJ1-3; a possible D gene is TRBD1 (6 bases). The CDR3 runs to 15 residues. The germline V gene has CDR1 SGDLS and CDR2 YYNGEE. With 3 bases removed from V and 3 bases from J, the gap between germline ends came to 13 bases.

The gene calls are TRBV18 and TRBJ2-3; 7 bases match TRBD1. V lost 2 bases, J lost 7 bases, and 6 bases stayed unmatched. This CDR3 is 14 amino acids long. Per germline, CDR1 KGHSH and CDR2 LQKENI. This CDR3 reads CASSPAWDSHTQYF. In nucleotides, the CDR3 is TGTGCCAGCTCACCAGCCTGGGACAGCCATACGCAGTATTTT.

This sequence joins TRBV7-6 and TRBJ1-5, with D possibly being TRBD1 (5 bases). V lost 4 bases, J lost 1 base, and 11 bases lay in between. CDR1 and CDR2 (germline): SGHVS, FNYEAQ. The CDR3 runs to 15 residues. In DNA, the CDR3 is TGTGCCAGCAGCTCCTCGGGACTGAGCAATCAGCCCCAGCATTTT. Its protein is CASSSSGLSNQPQHF.

The J gene is TRBJ2-7, the V gene TRBV5-1, with 8 nucleotides matching TRBD2. The germline CDR1 and CDR2 sequences are SGHRS and YFSETQ. V shed 3 bases and J 7 bases; nucleotides not matched to a gene: 12. CDR3 size: 15 residues. CDR3: CASSSTVGLAGEQYF. CDR3 bases: TGCGCCAGCAGCTCCACCGTAGGGCTAGCGGGTGAGCAGTACTTC.

This clone was seen just once. The gene calls are TRBV9 and TRBJ2-7, with 10 nucleotides matching TRBD1. Looked up from germline, CDR1 is SGDLS and CDR2 is YYNGEE. After removal of 0 bases from V and 3 bases from J, the junction contained 3 bases not matched to a gene. The CDR3 extends over 15 amino acids. The CDR3 reads CASSVADRGFYEQYF. The DNA of the CDR3 is TGTGCCAGCAGCGTAGCGGACAGGGGGTTCTACGAGCAGTACTTC. The variable domain in full, with the rest retrieved from reference TRBV9 and TRBJ2-7, is DSGVTQTPKHLITATGQRVTLRCSPRSGDLSVYWYQQSLDQGLQFLIQYYNGEERAKGNILERFSAQQFPDLHSELNLSSLELGDSALYFCASSVADRGFYEQYFGPGTRLTVT.

The rearrangement uses TRBV28 and TRBJ2-7; D is undetermined. V lost 3 bases and J lost 6, with 18 bases in between. Germline V gene lookup returns CDR1 MDHEN and CDR2 SYDVKM. CDR3 size: 15 residues. The CDR3 DNA sequence: TGTGCCAGCAGTTTTATTGACGGATGGGCAGCCGAGCAGTACTTC. Amino acid sequence: CASSFIDGWAAEQYF.

This clone was seen more than once but under ten times. This chain joins TRBV10-3 and TRBJ2-3, with TRBD1 identical over 8 bases. CDR1 and CDR2 (germline): ENHRY, SYGVKD. The trim removed 9 bases at V and 2 bases at J, leaving 4 bases unmatched. CDR3 size: 13 residues. The CDR3 coding sequence is TGTGCCATGGCAGGGGGCGTCACAGATACGCAGTATTTT. It encodes CAMAGGVTDTQYF.

The V call is TRBV27, the J call TRBJ2-7, with a possible D match to TRBD1 (6 bases). The length of the CDR3 is 14 residues. Between the trimmed V and J ends, which lost 1 base and 2 bases, there was a span of 9 bases. Germline CDR1 MNHEY, CDR2 SMNVEV (reference sequence). The CDR3 region is CASSLYRAPYEQYF. In nucleotides, the CDR3 is TGTGCCAGCAGTTTATACAGGGCCCCCTACGAGCAGTACTTC.

The CDR3 sequence is CASSVSGLAGTRPDTQYF. The DNA of the CDR3 is TGTGCCAGCAGCGTTTCGGGACTAGCGGGAACTCGACCGGATACGCAGTATTTT. V and J are TRBV9 and TRBJ2-3; TRBD2 matches at 13 bases. Germline lookup yields CDR1 SGDLS and CDR2 YYNGEE. The V segment lost 2 bases and the J segment 6 bases; nucleotides outside the gene matches: 12. The CDR3 length is 18 residues.

This sequence joins TRBV3-1 (or the pseudogene TRBV3-2) and TRBJ1-2, with D perhaps TRBD1 (6 bases). The CDR3 spans 15 residues. The germline gives CDR1 LGHDT, CDR2 YNNKEL (reference sequence). V lost 4 bases, J lost 4 bases, and 16 bases lay in between. This chain's CDR3 is CASSPGAGESYGYTF. In DNA form, the CDR3 reads TGTGCCAGCAGCCCAGGGGCAGGGGAAAGCTATGGCTACACCTTC.

The J gene is TRBJ1-3, the V gene TRBV3-1 (or the pseudogene TRBV3-2); D unresolved. This CDR3 is 14 amino acids long. Germline V CDR1 and CDR2: LGHDT, YNNKEL (reference sequence). Trimming removed 4 bases at V and 0 bases at J, with 7 bases between. The CDR3 region has the DNA TGTGCCAGCAGCCCCACGGGCTCTGGAAACACCATATATTTT. This codes for CASSPTGSGNTIYF.

V and J are TRBV7-2 and TRBJ2-1; D is unclear. CDR3 length: 15 residues. V lost 3 bases and J lost 4, with 13 bases in between. Germline V lookup: CDR1 SGHTA, CDR2 FQGNSA. CDR3 sequence reads: CASSFEAVIYNEQFF. The CDR3 nucleotides are TGTGCCAGCAGCTTTGAGGCCGTCATATACAATGAGCAGTTCTTC. The complete variable domain, with remaining parts taken from reference TRBV7-2 and TRBJ2-1, reads GAGVSQSPSNKVTEKGKDVELRCDPISGHTALYWYRQSLGQGLEFLIYFQGNSAPDKSGLPSDRFSAERTGGSVSTLTIQRTQQEDSAVYLCASSFEAVIYNEQFFGPGTRLTVL.

The genes are TRBV4-3 and TRBJ1-3; TRBD1 aligns across 7 bases. V shed 0 bases, J shed 7 bases, and the junction held 9 bases outside the gene matches. CDR3 length: 16 amino acids. Germline V gene data show CDR1 as LGHNA and CDR2 as YSLEER. This CDR3 reads CASSQDPPGGTNTIYF. In DNA, the CDR3 is TGCGCCAGCAGCCAAGATCCCCCAGGGGGAACGAACACCATATATTTT.

The V call is TRBV4-2, the J call TRBJ2-6; D gene ambiguous. V lost 4 bases to trimming and J lost 3 bases, with 4 bases between them. CDR1 LGHNA and CDR2 YNFKEQ come from the germline V gene. The CDR3 covers 13 residues. CDR3 nucleotide sequence: TGTGCCAGCAGCCCCAGTGGGGCCAACGTCCTGACTTTC. Its translation: CASSPSGANVLTF.

The chain combines TRBV18 with TRBJ1-2; TRBD1 aligns across 7 bases. Trimming took 6 bases from V and 3 from J; bases not matched to a gene: 13. Germline CDR1 KGHSH, CDR2 LQKENI. CDR3 length: 16 amino acids. CDR3 nucleotide sequence: TGTGCCAGCTCTAATAAGGCCCAGGGGGACGACTATGGCTACACCTTC. This translates into CASSNKAQGDDYGYTF.

The CDR3 reads CSVPRGTGHYNEQFF. CDR3 nucleotide sequence: TGCAGCGTTCCCAGAGGGACAGGACACTACAATGAGCAGTTCTTC. This chain uses TRBV29-1 with TRBJ2-1, with 8 nucleotides matching TRBD1. From germline, CDR1 is SQVTM and CDR2 ANQGSEA. V lost 5 bases and J lost 3; bases outside the gene matches: 9. The CDR3 consists of 15 residues.

This chain joins TRBV18 and TRBJ1-2; D not resolved. Trimming cost V 4 bases and J 5 bases, with 8 bases left between them. The CDR3 runs to 12 residues. Germline V CDR1 and CDR2: KGHSH, LQKENI. CDR3 region: CASSLREYGYTF. The CDR3 nucleotides are TGTGCCAGCTCACTCCGGGAATATGGCTACACCTTC.

This clone was picked up a small number of times. This chain joins TRBV18 and TRBJ1-1, with 9 nucleotides matching TRBD1. Germline V gene sequence: CDR1 KGHSH, CDR2 LQKENI. V lost 3 bases and J lost 4; bases outside the gene matches: 3. The CDR3 is 14 residues long. CDR3: CASSPVTGGTEAFF. CDR3 bases: TGTGCCAGCTCACCGGTGACAGGGGGCACTGAAGCTTTCTTT.

This clone came up once. The chain couples TRBV2 to TRBJ2-5, with D perhaps TRBD2 (6 bases). V lost 6 bases to trimming and J lost 5 bases, with 13 bases between them. This CDR3 spans 13 amino acids. Looked up from germline, CDR1 is SNHLY and CDR2 is FYNNEI. The CDR3 DNA is TGTGCCAGCAGACTTACTGGGGGGGAGACCCAGTACTTC. Its protein is CASRLTGGETQYF.

As concerns this clone: In the same sample, other DNA sequences code for this CDR3. This sequence joins TRBV18 and TRBJ1-1, with D tentatively TRBD1 (6 bases). This CDR3 spans 13 amino acids. The germline V gene has CDR1 KGHSH and CDR2 LQKENI. V was cut by 3 bases and J by 1 base, with 6 bases left in between. The CDR3 coding sequence is TGTGCCAGCTCACCGGGACAGAACACTGAAGCTTTCTTT. As protein: CASSPGQNTEAFF.

V gene TRBV11-3 combines with J gene TRBJ1-1, with D uncertain. The CDR3 spans 13 residues. The V end lost 0 bases, the J end lost 4 bases, and 6 bases lay between the germline ends. The germline gives CDR1 SGHNT, CDR2 YENEEA. This chain's CDR3 is CASSLELSTEAFF. The CDR3 DNA reads as TGTGCCAGCAGCTTAGAACTGAGCACTGAAGCTTTCTTT.

In its sample, this clone was seen once. The chain employs TRBV20-1 and TRBJ2-3; TRBD2 agrees at 7 bases. This CDR3 spans 15 amino acids. V trimming: 3 bases; J trimming: 5 bases; junction bases outside the gene matches: 11. Germline CDR1 and CDR2: DFQATT and SNEGSKA (reference sequence). The CDR3 DNA reads TGCAGTGCTAGTGTGTCGGCGGGAGACGGAGATACGCAGTATTTT. This codes for CSASVSAGDGDTQYF.

V usage is TRBV3-1 (or the pseudogene TRBV3-2) and J usage is TRBJ2-7; weak D call: TRBD2 (5 bases). The germline V and J ends were trimmed by 3 bases and 5 bases, with 8 bases remaining between them. This CDR3 comprises 12 residues. In germline, CDR1 is LGHDT, CDR2 YNNKEL (reference sequence). The CDR3 loop is CASSQGDDEQYF. CDR3 nucleotides: TGTGCCAGCAGCCAGGGAGATGACGAGCAGTACTTC.

The rearrangement joins TRBV10-1 to TRBJ2-1, with 8 nucleotides matching TRBD1. CDR3 length: 13 residues. Germline V CDR1 and CDR2: WNHNN, SYGVQD (reference sequence). V dropped 7 bases and J dropped 9; count of bases not matched to a gene: 8. This CDR3 reads CASNDWTGSEQFF. CDR3 DNA sequence: TGCGCCAGCAATGACTGGACAGGGAGTGAGCAGTTCTTC.

The V call is TRBV11-2, the J call TRBJ2-2; D unresolved. This CDR3 comprises 14 residues. V lost 1 base to trimming and J lost 5 bases, with 8 bases between them. Germline V lookup: CDR1 SGHAT, CDR2 FQNNGV. In DNA form, the CDR3 reads TGTGCCAGCAGCTTAGGCTCGAGAACCGGGGAGCTGTTTTTT. Translated: CASSLGSRTGELFF. Variable domain in full (rest from reference TRBV11-2 and TRBJ2-2): EAGVAQSPRYKIIEKRQSVAFWCNPISGHATLYWYQQILGQGPKLLIQFQNNGVVDDSQLPKDRFSAERLKGVDSTLKIQPAKLEDSAVYLCASSLGSRTGELFFGEGSRLTVL.